One and the same sample provided the 22 T cell receptor beta chains below, sequenced in a study of chemoradiotherapy in HPV16-positive cancers. Profiled with immunoSEQ multiplex PCR; TCRdb holds only in-frame clones, not every one. This repertoire shows about 32,000 clones, around 89% found once; its top ten account for approximately 5%. The source material was blood, sampled from a patient who underwent chemoradiotherapy. These receptors originate from a human donor with HPV-associated anogenital cancer.

The chain couples TRBV6-4 to TRBJ2-3, with 8 positions matching TRBD2. Germline CDR1 and CDR2: MRHNA and SNTAGT. J gave up 12 bases and V 5 bases, and 10 bases lay outside the gene matches. This CDR3 contains 13 residues. This chain's CDR3 is CASSTTDGTRQYF. CDR3 coding DNA: TGTGCCAGCAGTACTACAGACGGGACTAGACAGTATTTT.

This clone turned up a few times. The CDR3 DNA reads as TGTGCCAGCAGTCCCTCGCAGGGAAGGCACAATGAGCAGTTCTTC. This gives the protein CASSPSQGRHNEQFF. V usage is TRBV6-1 and J usage is TRBJ2-1; TRBD1 might be the D (5 bases). Germline V lookup: CDR1 MNHNS, CDR2 SASEGT. V shed 5 bases and J shed 5 bases, with 16 bases lying between them. The CDR3 totals 15 residues.

The gene calls are TRBV7-9 and TRBJ2-7; TRBD1 matches at 11 bases. The CDR3 length is 14 residues. Unmatched junction bases numbered 6, after V lost 5 bases and J lost 6 bases. Germline V CDR1 and CDR2: SEHNR, FQNEAQ (reference sequence). CDR3 amino acids: CASSPSGTGGEQYF. In nucleotides, the CDR3 is TGTGCCAGCAGCCCTTCCGGGACAGGGGGCGAGCAGTACTTC.

J is TRBJ2-4 and V is TRBV28; D remains unclear. The V end lost 6 bases, the J end lost 1 base, and 16 bases lay between the germline ends. The CDR3 spans 16 residues. The germline V gene has CDR1 MDHEN and CDR2 SYDVKM. CDR3 DNA sequence: TGTGCCAGCAGCCCAATGGGGTCGGTGGCCAAAAACATTCAGTACTTC. It codes for CASSPMGSVAKNIQYF. Based on the CDR3 plus reference TRBV28 and TRBJ2-4, the full variable domain is DVKVTQSSRYLVKRTGEKVFLECVQDMDHENMFWYRQDPGLGLRLIYFSYDVKMKEKGDIPEGYSVSREKKERFSLILESASTNQTSMYLCASSPMGSVAKNIQYFGAGTRLSVL.

V and J are TRBV19 and TRBJ2-1; possible D gene TRBD2, 5 bases. In germline, CDR1 is LNHDA, CDR2 SQIVND (reference sequence). The germline V and J ends were trimmed by 7 bases and 2 bases, with 12 bases remaining between them. The CDR3 runs to 14 residues. The CDR3 nucleotides read TGTGCCAGTAAACTAGACCGGACCTACAATGAGCAGTTCTTC. The encoded protein is CASKLDRTYNEQFF.

The chain's CDR3 is CASSVSDGTLYGYTF. The CDR3 DNA reads as TGTGCCAGCAGCGTCTCGGATGGTACCCTCTATGGCTACACCTTC. The chain employs TRBV9 and TRBJ1-2; no clear D. Germline V lookup: CDR1 SGDLS, CDR2 YYNGEE. The CDR3 length is 15 residues. Trimming shortened V by 2 bases and J by 4 bases, and 15 bases separated the two germline ends.

The chain couples TRBV2 to TRBJ1-5; TRBD1 might be the D (5 bases). CDR1 is SNHLY, CDR2 FYNNEI, per germline. V was trimmed by 6 bases and J by 9 bases, leaving 30 bases between them. The CDR3 totals 18 residues. The CDR3 nucleotides are TGTGCCAGCAGAACTAAAGGGGTAGACAGCTCCTCTGGAAGGCCCCAGCATTTT. Protein sequence: CASRTKGVDSSSGRPQHF.

V usage is TRBV6-4 and J usage is TRBJ2-6; TRBD1 might be the D (5 bases). The V and J ends lost 6 bases and 0 bases respectively, with 12 bases between them. The V gene's germline CDR1 is MRHNA and CDR2 SNTAGT. This CDR3 comprises 16 residues. This CDR3 is CASSRDSVSGANVLTF. The CDR3 nucleotides read TGTGCCAGCAGCCGCGACAGTGTCTCTGGGGCCAACGTCCTGACTTTC.

V gene TRBV10-3 combines with J gene TRBJ1-1; D is undetermined. This CDR3 is built from 13 residues. Germline values: CDR1 ENHRY, CDR2 SYGVKD. The ends were cut back, 2 bases at V and 7 bases at J, with 11 bases in the middle. CDR3 DNA: TGTGCCATCAGTGAGGGCTTTCTGGGTGAAGCTTTCTTT. It encodes CAISEGFLGEAFF.

The chain carries TRBV12-5 and TRBJ1-2; D gene unclear. The germline V gene encodes CDR1 LGHNT and CDR2 FRNRAP. The CDR3 consists of 18 residues. V lost 3 bases and J 2 bases, leaving 22 bases between the germline ends. The CDR3 spells CASGLDLPGVLENYGYTF. The DNA of the CDR3 is TGTGCTAGTGGTTTAGATCTTCCAGGCGTATTGGAGAACTATGGCTACACCTTC.

V and J are TRBV7-9 and TRBJ2-5; a weak D match, TRBD2 (7 bases). CDR3 length equals 15 residues. The germline gives CDR1 SEHNR, CDR2 FQNEAQ (reference sequence). The V gene lost 0 bases and the J gene lost 5 bases, with 13 bases spanning the gap. CDR3 loop: CASSLARGARETQYF. CDR3 DNA: TGTGCCAGCAGCTTAGCCCGGGGGGCTAGGGAGACCCAGTACTTC.

The J gene is TRBJ1-3, the V gene TRBV4-1; 7 nucleotides align to TRBD1. The junction had 7 bases not matched to a gene; V was cut back by 0 bases and J by 2 bases. Germline V gives CDR1 MGHRA, CDR2 YSYEKL. This CDR3 contains 17 residues. CDR3 DNA: TGCGCCAGCAGCCAAGATCGTCGACAGGGCACTGGAAACACCATATATTTT. Residues: CASSQDRRQGTGNTIYF.

This rearrangement joins TRBV5-4 to TRBJ2-1; D is unresolved. CDR1 and CDR2 (germline): SGHNT, YYREEE (reference sequence). The CDR3 is made up of 14 amino acids. V was trimmed by 0 bases and J by 4 bases, leaving 8 bases between them. CDR3 region: CASSLDWSYNEQFF. DNA of the CDR3: TGTGCCAGCAGCTTGGATTGGTCATACAATGAGCAGTTCTTC.

This clone was found once. The chain joins TRBV4-2 to TRBJ2-1; TRBD2 matches 7 bases. The CDR3 covers 15 residues. Losses at the gene ends were 0 bases for V and 3 bases for J; bases not matched to a gene: 2. Germline assignment: CDR1 LGHNA and CDR2 YNFKEQ. DNA of the CDR3: TGTGCCAGCAGCCAAGAGGAGCGGGGCTACAATGAGCAGTTCTTC. Protein: CASSQEERGYNEQFF.

Remarks on this clone: Other DNA variants within this sample encode the same CDR3. The chain uses TRBV4-1 and TRBJ1-4; 10 nucleotides match TRBD1. Germline CDR1 MGHRA, CDR2 YSYEKL. The CDR3 is made up of 21 amino acids. V shed 2 bases and J 1 base; nucleotides not matched to a gene: 16. The CDR3 is CASSQSPWGDRGDETNEKLFF. The CDR3 region has the DNA TGCGCCAGCAGCCAATCCCCCTGGGGGGACAGGGGAGATGAAACTAATGAAAAACTGTTTTTT.

The chain uses TRBV29-1 and TRBJ2-1; D unclear. This CDR3 has 12 amino acids. V lost 0 bases, J lost 4 bases, and 4 bases lay in between. From germline, CDR1 is SQVTM and CDR2 ANQGSEA. This CDR3 is CSVEEGYNEQFF. The CDR3, as DNA: TGCAGCGTTGAAGAGGGATACAATGAGCAGTTCTTC.

This chain connects TRBV2 to TRBJ1-5, with 8 bases lining up with TRBD1. V shed 7 bases, J shed 1 base, and the junction held 6 bases outside the gene matches. The CDR3 has 15 residues. The germline V gene encodes CDR1 SNHLY and CDR2 FYNNEI. CDR3 bases: TGTGCCAGCATGGGACAGGCGGGAAGCAATCAGCCCCAGCATTTT. Its translation is CASMGQAGSNQPQHF.

The sample holds a few counts of this clone. The V and J genes are TRBV28 and TRBJ2-1, with TRBD1 identical over 10 bases. V was pared by 10 bases and J by 6 bases, with 9 bases of the junction left unmatched. The CDR3 runs 14 residues. Germline-derived CDR1 and CDR2 are MDHEN and SYDVKM. CDR3 nucleotides: TGTGCCACATCAAACGGACAGGGGGTCAATGAGCAGTTCTTC. The encoded protein is CATSNGQGVNEQFF.

The chain joins TRBV6-1 to TRBJ2-5; 7 positions match TRBD1. The germline V gene encodes CDR1 MNHNS and CDR2 SASEGT. The length of the CDR3 is 15 residues. Germline trimming cut 5 bases from V and 4 bases from J; bases unmatched to any gene: 10. The CDR3 region is CASSLSTGKGETQYF. The CDR3 bases are TGTGCCAGCAGTCTCTCGACAGGGAAGGGAGAGACCCAGTACTTC.

This rearrangement joins TRBV15 to TRBJ2-2; the D is unclear. V lost 1 base and J 3 bases, leaving 3 bases between the germline ends. This CDR3 comprises 13 residues. Germline V gene sequence: CDR1 LNHNV, CDR2 YYDKDF (reference sequence). The DNA of the CDR3 is TGTGCCACCAGCAGAGTCCACACCGGGGAGCTGTTTTTT. Translated: CATSRVHTGELFF.

The J gene is TRBJ2-1, the V gene TRBV19, with D unresolved. In germline, CDR1 is LNHDA, CDR2 SQIVND (reference sequence). The CDR3 is made up of 12 amino acids. V lost 5 bases and J lost 8, with 10 bases in between. CDR3 amino acids: CASSSLGDEQFF. CDR3 bases: TGTGCCAGTAGTTCCCTTGGGGATGAGCAGTTCTTC.

The chain has TRBV4-2 and TRBJ2-2; tentatively, D is TRBD2 (5 bases). V lost 1 base to trimming and J lost 6 bases, with 9 bases between them. This CDR3 comprises 14 residues. CDR1 is LGHNA and CDR2 is YNFKEQ in the germline V gene. Written as DNA, the CDR3 is TGTGCCAGCAGCCAAGTCACTAGGTCCGGGGAGCTGTTTTTT. Translated, it gives CASSQVTRSGELFF.